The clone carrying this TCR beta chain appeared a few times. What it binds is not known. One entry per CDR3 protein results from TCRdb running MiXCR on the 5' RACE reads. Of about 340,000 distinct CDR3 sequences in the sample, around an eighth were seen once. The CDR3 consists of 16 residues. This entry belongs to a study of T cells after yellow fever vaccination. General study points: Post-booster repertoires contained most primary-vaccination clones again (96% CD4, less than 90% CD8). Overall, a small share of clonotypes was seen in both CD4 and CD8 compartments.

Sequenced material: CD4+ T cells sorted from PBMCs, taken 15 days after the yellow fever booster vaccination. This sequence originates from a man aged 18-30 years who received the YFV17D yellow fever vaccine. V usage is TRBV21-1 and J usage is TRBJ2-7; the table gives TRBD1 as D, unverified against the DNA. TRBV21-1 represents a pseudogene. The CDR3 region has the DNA TGTGCCAGCAGCAAAGATGGGACGGGGGGCTCCTACGAGCAGTACGTC. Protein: CASSKDGTGGSYEQYV.